This T cell receptor beta chain came from a study of cytomegalovirus exposure and HLA in healthy donors. Regarding the study as a whole: The classifier was said to identify cytomegalovirus status with high specificity and sensitivity. A later analysis found first-cohort TCR clusters tended to co-occur in the 120 validation repertoires. The study listed roughly 150 cytomegalovirus-associated TCR beta chains. Most TCR sequences were rare, but some public TCRs occurred in many donors.

This CDR3 spans 13 amino acids. V lost 5 bases and J lost 6; bases outside the gene matches: 4. CDR1 is KGHSH, CDR2 LQKENI, per germline. Only in-frame clones appear in the TCRdb table, and some are missing; sequencing was by immunoSEQ multiplex PCR. Among about 110,000 clones listed, about nine tenths were seen once. Regarding this clone: Its target is unknown.

This chain connects TRBV18 to TRBJ2-7, with 10 nucleotides matching TRBD2. This clonotype was sampled from a woman under 30 in good health and CMV-seronegative. The specimen sequenced was PBMCs. The chain's CDR3 is CASSSGRASEQYF. CDR3 DNA: TGTGCCAGCTCAAGCGGGAGGGCCTCCGAGCAGTACTTC. Full variable domain (remainder filled in from reference TRBV18 and TRBJ2-7): NAGVMQNPRHLVRRRGQEARLRCSPMKGHSHVYWYRQLPEEGLKFMVYLQKENIIDESGMPKERFSAEFPKEGPSILRIQQVVRGDSAAYFCASSSGRASEQYFGPGTRLTVT.